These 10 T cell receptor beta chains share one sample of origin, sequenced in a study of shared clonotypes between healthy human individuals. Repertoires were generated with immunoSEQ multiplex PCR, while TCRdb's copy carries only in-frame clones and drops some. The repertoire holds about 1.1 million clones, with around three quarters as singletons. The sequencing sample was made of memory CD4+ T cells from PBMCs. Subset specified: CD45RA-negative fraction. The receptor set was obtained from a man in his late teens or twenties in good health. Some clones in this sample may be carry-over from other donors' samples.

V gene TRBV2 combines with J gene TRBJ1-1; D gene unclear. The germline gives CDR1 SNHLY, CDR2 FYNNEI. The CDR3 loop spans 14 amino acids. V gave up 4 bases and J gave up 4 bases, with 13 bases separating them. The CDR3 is CASSGVGRGTEAFF. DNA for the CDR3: TGTGCCAGCAGTGGTGTAGGGAGAGGCACTGAAGCTTTCTTT.

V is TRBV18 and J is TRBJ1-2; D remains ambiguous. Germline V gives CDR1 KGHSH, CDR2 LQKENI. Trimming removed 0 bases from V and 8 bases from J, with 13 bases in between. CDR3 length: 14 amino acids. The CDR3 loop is CASSPPYTAGGYTF. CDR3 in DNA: TGTGCCAGCTCACCACCGTACACGGCGGGCGGCTACACCTTC.

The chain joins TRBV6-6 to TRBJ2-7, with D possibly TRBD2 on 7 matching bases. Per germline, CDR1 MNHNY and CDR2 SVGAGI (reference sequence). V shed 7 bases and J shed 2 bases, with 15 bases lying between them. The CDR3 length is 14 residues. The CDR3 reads CASKGGGKPYEQYF. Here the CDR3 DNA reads TGTGCCAGCAAGGGGGGGGGTAAGCCCTACGAGCAGTACTTC.

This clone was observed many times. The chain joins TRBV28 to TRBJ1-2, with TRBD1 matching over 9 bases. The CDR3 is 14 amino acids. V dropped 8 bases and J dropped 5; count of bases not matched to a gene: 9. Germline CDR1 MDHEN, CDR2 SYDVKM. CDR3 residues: CASHTRQGGYGYTF. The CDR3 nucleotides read TGTGCCAGCCATACCCGACAGGGGGGGTATGGCTACACCTTC.

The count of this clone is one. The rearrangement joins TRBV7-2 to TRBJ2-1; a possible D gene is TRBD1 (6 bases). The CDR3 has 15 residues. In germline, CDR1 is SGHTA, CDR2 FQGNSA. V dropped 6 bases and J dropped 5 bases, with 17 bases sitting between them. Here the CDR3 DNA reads TGTGCCAGCAGTCTGAGGGGGACGACACACAATGAGCAGTTCTTC. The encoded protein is CASSLRGTTHNEQFF. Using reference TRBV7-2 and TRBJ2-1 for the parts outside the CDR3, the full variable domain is GAGVSQSPSNKVTEKGKDVELRCDPISGHTALYWYRQSLGQGLEFLIYFQGNSAPDKSGLPSDRFSAERTGGSVSTLTIQRTQQEDSAVYLCASSLRGTTHNEQFFGPGTRLTVL.

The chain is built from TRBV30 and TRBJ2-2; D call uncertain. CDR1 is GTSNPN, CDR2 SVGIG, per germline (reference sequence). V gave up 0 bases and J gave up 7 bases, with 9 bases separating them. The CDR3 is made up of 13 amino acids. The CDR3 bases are TGTGCCTGGAGTGTATTGGGCGGCGGGGAGCTGTTTTTT. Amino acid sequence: CAWSVLGGGELFF.

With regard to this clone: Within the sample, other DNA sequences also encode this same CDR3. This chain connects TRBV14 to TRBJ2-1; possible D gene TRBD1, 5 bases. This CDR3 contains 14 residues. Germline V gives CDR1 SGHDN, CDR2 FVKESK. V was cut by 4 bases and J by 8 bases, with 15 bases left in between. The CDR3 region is CASSPRGARDEQFF. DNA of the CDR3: TGTGCCAGCAGCCCAAGGGGCGCTAGGGATGAGCAGTTCTTC. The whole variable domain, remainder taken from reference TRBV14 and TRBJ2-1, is EAGVTQFPSHSVIEKGQTVTLRCDPISGHDNLYWYRRVMGKEIKFLLHFVKESKQDESGMPNNRFLAERTGGTYSTLKVQPAELEDSGVYFCASSPRGARDEQFFGPGTRLTVL.

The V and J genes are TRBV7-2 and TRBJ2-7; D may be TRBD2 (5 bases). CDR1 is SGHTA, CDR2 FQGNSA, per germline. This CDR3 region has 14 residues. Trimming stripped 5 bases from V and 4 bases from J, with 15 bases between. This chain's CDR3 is CASSQPPRTYEQYF. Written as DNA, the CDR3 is TGTGCCAGCAGCCAGCCCCCCAGGACTTACGAGCAGTACTTC.

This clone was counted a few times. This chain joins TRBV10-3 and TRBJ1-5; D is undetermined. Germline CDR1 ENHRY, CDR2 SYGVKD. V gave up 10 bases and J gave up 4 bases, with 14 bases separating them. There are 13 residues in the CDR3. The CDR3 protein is CATTEAFNQPQHF. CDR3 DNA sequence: TGTGCCACCACCGAGGCTTTTAATCAGCCCCAGCATTTT.

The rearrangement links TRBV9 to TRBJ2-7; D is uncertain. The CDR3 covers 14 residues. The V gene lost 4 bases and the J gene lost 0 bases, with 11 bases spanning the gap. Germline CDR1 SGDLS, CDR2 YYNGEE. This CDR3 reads CASSRWGSSYEQYF. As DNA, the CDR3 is TGTGCCAGCAGCCGGTGGGGTAGCTCCTACGAGCAGTACTTC.